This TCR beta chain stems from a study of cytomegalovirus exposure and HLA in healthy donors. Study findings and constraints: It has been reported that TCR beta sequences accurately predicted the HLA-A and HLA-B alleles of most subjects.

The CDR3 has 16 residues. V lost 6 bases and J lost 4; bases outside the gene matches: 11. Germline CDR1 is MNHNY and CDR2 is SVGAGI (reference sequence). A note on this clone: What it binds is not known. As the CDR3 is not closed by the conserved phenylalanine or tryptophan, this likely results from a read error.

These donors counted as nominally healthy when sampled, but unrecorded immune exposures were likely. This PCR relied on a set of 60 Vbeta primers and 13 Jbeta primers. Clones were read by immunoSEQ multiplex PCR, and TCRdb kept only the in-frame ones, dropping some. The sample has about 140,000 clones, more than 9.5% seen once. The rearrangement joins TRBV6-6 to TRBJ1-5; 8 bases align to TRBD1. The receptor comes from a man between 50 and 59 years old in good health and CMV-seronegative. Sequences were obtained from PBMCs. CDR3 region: CASRKLGQGENQPQHV. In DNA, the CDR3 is TGTGCCAGCAGGAAGCTCGGACAGGGAGAGAATCAGCCCCAGCATGTT.